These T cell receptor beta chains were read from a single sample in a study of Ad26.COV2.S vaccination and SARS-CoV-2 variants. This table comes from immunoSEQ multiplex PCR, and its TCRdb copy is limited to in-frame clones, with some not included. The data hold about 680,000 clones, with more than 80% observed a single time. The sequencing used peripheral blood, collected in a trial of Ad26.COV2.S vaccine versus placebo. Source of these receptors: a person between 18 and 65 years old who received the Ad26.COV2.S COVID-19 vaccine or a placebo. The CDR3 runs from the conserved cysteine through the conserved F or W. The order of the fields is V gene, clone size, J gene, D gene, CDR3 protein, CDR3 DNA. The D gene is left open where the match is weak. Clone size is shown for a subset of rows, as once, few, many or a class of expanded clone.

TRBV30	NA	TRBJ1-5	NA	CAWSVLGPSNQPQHF	TGTGCCTGGAGTGTACTAGGGCCTAGCAATCAGCCCCAGCATTTT
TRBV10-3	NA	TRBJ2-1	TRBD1	CAIFRQGFPNEQFF	TGTGCCATCTTTAGACAGGGTTTCCCCAATGAGCAGTTCTTC
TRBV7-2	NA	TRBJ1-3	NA	CASSNSVSGNTIYF	TGTGCCAGCAGCAACAGTGTCTCTGGAAACACCATATATTTT
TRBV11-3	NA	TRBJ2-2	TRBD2	CASSFSGTNTGELFF	TGTGCCAGCAGCTTCAGCGGGACGAACACCGGGGAGCTGTTTTTT
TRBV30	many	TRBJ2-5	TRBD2	CAWGLAGVETQYF	TGTGCCTGGGGACTAGCGGGAGTGGAGACCCAGTACTTC
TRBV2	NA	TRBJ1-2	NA	CASRFPQDQGGYTF	TGTGCCAGCCGCTTCCCCCAGGATCAGGGTGGCTACACCTTC
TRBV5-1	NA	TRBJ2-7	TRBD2	CASSETSGSSYEQYF	TGCGCCAGCAGCGAGACTAGCGGGAGCTCCTACGAGCAGTACTTC
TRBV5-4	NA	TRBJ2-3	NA	CASSLVGEHTQYF	TGTGCCAGCAGCTTGGTTGGGGAACATACGCAGTATTTT
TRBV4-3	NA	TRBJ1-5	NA	CASSQDRAGAPQHF	TGCGCCAGCAGCCAAGATAGGGCCGGTGCGCCCCAGCATTTT
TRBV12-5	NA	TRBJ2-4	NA	CASDRTETLAKNIQYF	TGTGCTAGTGATAGGACAGAAACGCTAGCCAAAAACATTCAGTACTTC
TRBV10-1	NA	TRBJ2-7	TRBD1	CASKQGGYEQYF	TGCGCCAGCAAACAGGGGGGCTACGAGCAGTACTTC
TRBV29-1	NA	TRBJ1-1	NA	CSVGTRLSTEAFF	TGCAGCGTTGGCACACGGCTCAGCACTGAAGCTTTCTTT
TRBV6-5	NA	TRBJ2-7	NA	CATNALPAGSYEQYF	TGTGCCACCAATGCCCTGCCGGCGGGCTCCTACGAGCAGTACTTC
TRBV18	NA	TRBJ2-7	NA	CASSPESWISYEQYF	TGTGCCAGCTCACCAGAGAGCTGGATCTCCTACGAGCAGTACTTC
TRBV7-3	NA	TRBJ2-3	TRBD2	CASSSGTSGGTDTQYF	TGTGCCAGCAGCTCAGGGACTAGCGGGGGGACAGATACGCAGTATTTT
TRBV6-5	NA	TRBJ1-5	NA	CASSYSKSGNQPQHF	TGTGCCAGCAGTTACTCGAAGTCAGGGAATCAGCCCCAGCATTTT